This T cell receptor beta chain was sequenced for a study of regulatory T cells in long-lasting Graves disease. As for the study in general: Those Graves' patients who were newly diagnosed had been on antithyroid drugs under 3 months.

This clonotype was recorded a few times. The CDR3 has 14 residues. The V and J ends lost 0 bases and 6 bases respectively, with 11 bases between them. Germline lookup yields CDR1 MNHEY and CDR2 SVGAGI. Stated time point: newly diagnosed GD, antithyroid drugs for less than 3 months. The authors made the TCR library using RNA they extracted from PBMCs. The TCR beta library used iRepertoire HTBI primers with Arm-PCR amplification of CDR3. TCRdb re-analysed the multiplex PCR reads in MiXCR, keeping a single row per CDR3 protein. The repertoire holds about 500,000 distinct CDR3 sequences, with approximately 12% as singletons. This same sample was also part of a study on T cells in Graves' hyperthyroidism and ophthalmopathy.

The chain links TRBV6-5 to TRBJ1-1; D may be TRBD1 (5 bases). This TCR was recovered from a woman aged 30 to 39 with Graves disease. The specimen was peripheral blood mononuclear cells (PBMCs), collected at new diagnosis, from a patient treated with antithyroid drugs. CDR3 loop: CASSYSGRGAEAFF. The CDR3 DNA is TGTGCCAGCAGTTACTCGGGGAGGGGCGCTGAAGCTTTCTTT.